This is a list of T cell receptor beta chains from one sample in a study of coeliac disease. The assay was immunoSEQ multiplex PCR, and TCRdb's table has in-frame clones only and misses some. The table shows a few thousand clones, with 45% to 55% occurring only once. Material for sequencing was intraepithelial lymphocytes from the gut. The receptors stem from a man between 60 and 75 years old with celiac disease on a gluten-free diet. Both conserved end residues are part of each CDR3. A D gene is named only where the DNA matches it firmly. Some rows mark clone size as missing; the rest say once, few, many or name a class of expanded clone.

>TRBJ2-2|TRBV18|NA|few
TGTGCCAGCTCACCAAGGGGTGCAGACACCGGGGAGCTGTTTTTT
CASSPRGADTGELFF
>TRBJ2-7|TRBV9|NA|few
TGTGCCAGCAGCGTAGGTGGGGGGGCAGGCTACGAGCAGTACTTC
CASSVGGGAGYEQYF
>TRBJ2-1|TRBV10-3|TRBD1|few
TGTGCCATCAGTGAAGTGGGGGGACAGGGGGGGAGTGAGCAGTTCTTC
CAISEVGGQGGSEQFF
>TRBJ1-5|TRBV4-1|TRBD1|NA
TGCGCCAGCAGCCAGGACGCGACAGGGGGCAACAATCAGCCCCAGCATTTT
CASSQDATGGNNQPQHF
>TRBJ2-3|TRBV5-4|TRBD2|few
TGTGCCAGCAGCTTGGGAGGGACTAGCTACACAGATACGCAGTATTTT
CASSLGGTSYTDTQYF
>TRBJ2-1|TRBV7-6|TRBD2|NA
TGTGCCAGCAGCAATAGCGGGGCCTCCTACAATGAGCAGTTCTTC
CASSNSGASYNEQFF
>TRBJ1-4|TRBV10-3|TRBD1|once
TGTGCCATCAATCCAGGGGGGCCCAATGAAAAACTGTTTTTT
CAINPGGPNEKLFF
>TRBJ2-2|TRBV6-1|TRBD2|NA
TGTGCCAGCAGTGAAAGCGGGAGGGCCTCGGGGGAGCTGTTTTTT
CASSESGRASGELFF
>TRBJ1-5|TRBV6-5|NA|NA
TGTGCCAGCAGTTACGGTCGGGGGGAGAATCAGCCCCAGCATTTT
CASSYGRGENQPQHF
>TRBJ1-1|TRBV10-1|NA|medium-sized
TGCGCCAGCAGTGATACTAATTGGTCTGAAGCTTTCTTT
CASSDTNWSEAFF
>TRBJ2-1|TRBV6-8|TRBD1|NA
TGTGCCAGCAGTTACTCGCTGGTAGGACAGGGGTTGCTAGCGAGGGGCAATGAGCAGTTCTTC
CASSYSLVGQGLLARGNEQFF
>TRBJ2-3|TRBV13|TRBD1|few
TGTGCCAGCAGCTCCACCCCGGGACAGATCACAGATACGCAGTATTTT
CASSSTPGQITDTQYF
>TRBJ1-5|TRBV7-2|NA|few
TGTGCCAGCAGCTTAGGGGGAAGGGGTAATCAGCCCCAGCATTTT
CASSLGGRGNQPQHF
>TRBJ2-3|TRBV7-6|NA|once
TGTGCCAGCAGCTCGGTTCAGGGGTATACGCAGTATTTT
CASSSVQGYTQYF
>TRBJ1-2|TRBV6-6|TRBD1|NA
TGTGCCAGCAGACCCCAAGGGACAGACGGCTACACCTTC
CASRPQGTDGYTF
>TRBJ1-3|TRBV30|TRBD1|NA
TGTGCCTGGAGCCCCGGGACAGGGTTGACTGGAAACACCATATATTTT
CAWSPGTGLTGNTIYF
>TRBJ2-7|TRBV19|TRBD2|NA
TGTGCCAGTAGTACACCGGGACTAGCGGGCAACGAGCAGTACTTC
CASSTPGLAGNEQYF
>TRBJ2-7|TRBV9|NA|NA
TGTGCCAGCAGCGTAGGCTCAGACTCCTACGAGCAGTACTTC
CASSVGSDSYEQYF
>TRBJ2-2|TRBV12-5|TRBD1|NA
TGTGCTAGTGGTTTGGGTCTTAGGGGACAGGGGTCCGGGGAGCTGTTTTTT
CASGLGLRGQGSGELFF
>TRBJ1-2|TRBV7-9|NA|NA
TGTGCCAGCAGCTTGTGGGGGGGGGAGGACTATGGCTACACCTTC
CASSLWGGEDYGYTF
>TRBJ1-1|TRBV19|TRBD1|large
TGTGCCAGTAGTGTACACCGGGACAGGGAAGCTTTCTTT
CASSVHRDREAFF
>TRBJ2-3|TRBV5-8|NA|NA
TGTGCCAGCAGCTTGTTCTTCGGGGGCACAGATACGCAGTATTTT
CASSLFFGGTDTQYF
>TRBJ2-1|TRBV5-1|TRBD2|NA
TGCGCCAGCAGCGTCACTAGCGGGCAGGATGAGCAGTTCTTC
CASSVTSGQDEQFF
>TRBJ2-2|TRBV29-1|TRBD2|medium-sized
TGCAGCGTTGTCCTAGCGGGAGAGGGGCCTGGCTCCGGGGAGCTGTTTTTT
CSVVLAGEGPGSGELFF
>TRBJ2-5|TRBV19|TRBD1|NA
TGTGCCAGTAGTACCGACAGGGAGGAGACCCAGTACTTC
CASSTDREETQYF
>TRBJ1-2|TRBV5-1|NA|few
TGCGCCAGCAGCCCCCAGGACACCCGTAGTGGCTACACCTTC
CASSPQDTRSGYTF
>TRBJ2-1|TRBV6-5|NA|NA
TGTGCCAGCAGTTTTGGGGGGGCAAATGAGCAGTTCTTC
CASSFGGANEQFF
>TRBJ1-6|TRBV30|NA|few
TGTGCCTGGACCGTCCCCGACAGTTTTTTTAATTCACCCCTCCACTTT
CAWTVPDSFFNSPLHF
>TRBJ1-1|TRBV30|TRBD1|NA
TGTGCCGGCTACAGGGGCTTGACTGAAGCTTTCTTT
CAGYRGLTEAFF
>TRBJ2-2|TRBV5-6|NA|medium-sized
TGTGCCAGCAGCACGAACAGGGCGAACACCGGGGAGCTGTTTTTT
CASSTNRANTGELFF
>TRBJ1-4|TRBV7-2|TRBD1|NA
TGTGCCAGCAGCCTTTGGACAGGGGTGCCGAGTGAAAAACTGTTTTTT
CASSLWTGVPSEKLFF
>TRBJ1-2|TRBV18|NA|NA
TGTGCCAGCTCACCAAGTGGAGGCGACTATGGCTACACCTTC
CASSPSGGDYGYTF
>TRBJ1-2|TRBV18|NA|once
TGTGCCAGCTCACCAGAGGGGGGGACCTATGGCTACACCTTC
CASSPEGGTYGYTF
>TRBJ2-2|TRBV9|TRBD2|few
TGTGCCAGCAGCGCCAACTCTCTAGCGGCGGGGAACACCGGGGAGCTGTTTTTT
CASSANSLAAGNTGELFF
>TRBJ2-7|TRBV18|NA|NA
TGTGCCAGCTCACCACGTCCGGACGAGCAGTACTTC
CASSPRPDEQYF
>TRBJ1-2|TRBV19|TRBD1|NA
TGTGCCAGTAGTACGGGACAGGGGGACTATGGCTACACCTTC
CASSTGQGDYGYTF
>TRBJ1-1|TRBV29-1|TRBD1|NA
TGCAGCGTTGAGTTCAGGGGGCAGAACACTGAAGCTTTCTTT
CSVEFRGQNTEAFF
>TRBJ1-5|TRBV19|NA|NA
TGTGCCAGTAGTATAGATCTCGGGGGCAATCAGCCCCAGCATTTT
CASSIDLGGNQPQHF
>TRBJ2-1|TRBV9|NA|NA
TGTGCCAGCAGCGGCGATTCGAATGAGCAGTTCTTC
CASSGDSNEQFF
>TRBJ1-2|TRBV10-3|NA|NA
TGTGCCATCAGTGAGTCTAGGGGACTTGACTATGGCTACACCTTC
CAISESRGLDYGYTF
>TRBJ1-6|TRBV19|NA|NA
TGTGCCAGTGACGGGGGGTCTAACTATAATTCACCCCTCCACTTT
CASDGGSNYNSPLHF
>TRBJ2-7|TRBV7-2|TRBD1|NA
TGTGCCAGCAGCTCCTCCGGGACAGCCGCCTACGAGCAGTACTTC
CASSSSGTAAYEQYF